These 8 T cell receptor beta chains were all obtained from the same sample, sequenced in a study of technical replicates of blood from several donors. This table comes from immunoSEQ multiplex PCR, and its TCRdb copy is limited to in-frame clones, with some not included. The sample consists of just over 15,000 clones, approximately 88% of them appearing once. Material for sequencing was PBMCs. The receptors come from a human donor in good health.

CDR3 region: CASSPSTRGHMEQFF. As DNA, the CDR3 is TGTGCCAGCAGTCCTTCGACTAGGGGGCACATGGAGCAGTTCTTC. The V and J genes are TRBV6-5 and TRBJ2-1, with a weak D call TRBD1 (7 bases). V was trimmed by 5 bases and J by 10 bases, leaving 21 bases between them. Germline-derived CDR1 and CDR2 are MNHEY and SVGAGI. This CDR3 contains 15 residues.

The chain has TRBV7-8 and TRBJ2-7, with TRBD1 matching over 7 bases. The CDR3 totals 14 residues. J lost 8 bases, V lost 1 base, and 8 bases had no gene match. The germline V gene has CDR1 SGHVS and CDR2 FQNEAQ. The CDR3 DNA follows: TGTGCCAGCAGCTTAGTGCAGGGGGATAATAAGCAGTACTTC. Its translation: CASSLVQGDNKQYF.

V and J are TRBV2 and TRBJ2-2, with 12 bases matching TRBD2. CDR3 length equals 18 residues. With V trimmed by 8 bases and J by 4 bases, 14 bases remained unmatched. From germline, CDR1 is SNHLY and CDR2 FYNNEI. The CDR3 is CASSTLGLAGRGTGELFF. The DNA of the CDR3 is TGTGCCAGCTCTACCCTGGGACTAGCGGGTCGCGGCACCGGGGAGCTGTTTTTT.

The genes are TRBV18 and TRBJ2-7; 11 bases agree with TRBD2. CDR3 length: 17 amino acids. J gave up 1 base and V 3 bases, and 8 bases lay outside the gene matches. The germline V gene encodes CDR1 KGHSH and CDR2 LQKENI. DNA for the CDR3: TGTGCCAGCTCACCGCCGGGACTAGCGGCTTTATCCTACGAGCAGTACTTC. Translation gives CASSPPGLAALSYEQYF. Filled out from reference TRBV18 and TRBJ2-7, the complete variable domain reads NAGVMQNPRHLVRRRGQEARLRCSPMKGHSHVYWYRQLPEEGLKFMVYLQKENIIDESGMPKERFSAEFPKEGPSILRIQQVVRGDSAAYFCASSPPGLAALSYEQYFGPGTRLTVT.

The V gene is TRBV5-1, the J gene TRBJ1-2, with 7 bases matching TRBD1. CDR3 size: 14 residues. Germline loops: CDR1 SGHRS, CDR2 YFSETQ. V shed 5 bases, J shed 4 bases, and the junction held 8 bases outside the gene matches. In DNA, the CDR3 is TGCGCCAGCAGTCAGGGACAGAACCCCTATGGCTACACCTTC. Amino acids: CASSQGQNPYGYTF.

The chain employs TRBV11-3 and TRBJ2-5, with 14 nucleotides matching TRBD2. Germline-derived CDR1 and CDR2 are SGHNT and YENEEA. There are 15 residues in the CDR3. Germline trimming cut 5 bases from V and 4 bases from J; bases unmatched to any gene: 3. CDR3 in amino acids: CASSLGLAGGETQYF. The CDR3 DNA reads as TGTGCCAGCAGCCTAGGACTAGCGGGAGGAGAGACCCAGTACTTC.

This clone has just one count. The CDR3 is CASSLEAGQPQHF. The CDR3 DNA sequence: TGCGCCAGCAGCTTGGAGGCAGGTCAGCCCCAGCATTTT. The gene calls are TRBV5-1 and TRBJ1-5; D gene uncertain. The CDR3 spans 13 residues. V was clipped by 0 bases and J by 6 bases, with 7 bases between them. Germline lookup yields CDR1 SGHRS and CDR2 YFSETQ.

The CDR3 DNA reads TGTGCCAGCAGTAGGCTACTTCACGGCCAAGCGTGGGATACGCAGTATTTT. Amino acid sequence: CASSRLLHGQAWDTQYF. The chain uses TRBV27 and TRBJ2-3; D not resolved. There are 17 residues in the CDR3. V lost 5 bases to trimming and J lost 6 bases, with 24 bases between them. The germline V gene has CDR1 MNHEY and CDR2 SMNVEV (reference sequence).